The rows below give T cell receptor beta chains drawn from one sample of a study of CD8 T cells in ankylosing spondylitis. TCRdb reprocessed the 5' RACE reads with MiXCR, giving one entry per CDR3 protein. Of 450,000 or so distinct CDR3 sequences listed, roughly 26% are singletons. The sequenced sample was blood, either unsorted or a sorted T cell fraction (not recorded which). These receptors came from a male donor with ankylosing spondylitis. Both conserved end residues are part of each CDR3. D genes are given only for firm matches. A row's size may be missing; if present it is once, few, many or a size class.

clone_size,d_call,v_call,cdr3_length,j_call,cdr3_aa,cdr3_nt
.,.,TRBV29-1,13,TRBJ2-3,CSASQDYSDTQYF,TGCAGCGCCAGCCAGGACTACTCAGATACGCAGTATTTT
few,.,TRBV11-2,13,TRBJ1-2,CASGTVGSGGYTF,TGTGCCAGTGGCACTGTTGGGTCTGGAGGCTACACCTTC
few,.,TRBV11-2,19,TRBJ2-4,CASSGSPGHSVLAKNIQYF,TGTGCCAGCAGCGGCTCCCCGGGACATTCTGTCTTAGCCAAAAACATTCAGTACTTC
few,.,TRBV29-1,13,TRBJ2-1,CSVLLGQYNEQFF,TGCAGCGTCCTCCTTGGGCAGTACAATGAGCAGTTCTTC
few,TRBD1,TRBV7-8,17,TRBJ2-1,CASSRKEGAYSYNEQFF,TGTGCCAGCAGCCGTAAAGAGGGGGCATATTCCTACAATGAGCAGTTCTTC
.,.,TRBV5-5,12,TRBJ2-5,CASSSPPETQYF,TGTGCCAGCAGCTCCCCACCCGAGACCCAGTACTTC
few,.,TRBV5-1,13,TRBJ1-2,CASSLAGFEGYTF,TGCGCCAGCAGCTTGGCAGGGTTTGAGGGCTACACCTTC
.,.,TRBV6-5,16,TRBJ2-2,CASSYGAGRNTGELFF,TGTGCCAGCAGTTACGGGGCAGGGAGGAACACCGGGGAGCTGTTTTTT
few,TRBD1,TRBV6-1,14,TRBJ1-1,CASRQGGLGTEAFF,TGTGCCAGTAGACAGGGAGGGTTGGGGACTGAAGCTTTCTTT
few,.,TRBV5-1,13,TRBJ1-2,CASSRGGDHGYTF,TGCGCCAGCAGCCGGGGGGGAGACCATGGCTACACCTTC
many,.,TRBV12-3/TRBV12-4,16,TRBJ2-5,CASSHPRTRGRETQYF,TGTGCCAGCAGCCACCCTAGGACCCGAGGGAGAGAGACCCAGTACTTC
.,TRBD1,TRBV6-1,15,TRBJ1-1,CASSPKTGGYTEAFF,TGTGCCAGCAGTCCGAAGACAGGGGGGTACACTGAAGCTTTCTTT
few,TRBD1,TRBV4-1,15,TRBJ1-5,CASSQAGGGNQPQHF,TGCGCCAGCAGCCAAGCAGGGGGCGGCAATCAGCCCCAGCATTTT
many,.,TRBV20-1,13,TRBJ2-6,CSARDGGANVLTF,TGCAGTGCTAGAGATGGCGGGGCCAACGTCCTGACTTTC
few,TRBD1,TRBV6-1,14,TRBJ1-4,CASRVQGGHEKLFF,TGTGCCAGCAGGGTACAGGGGGGGCATGAAAAACTGTTTTTT